The 4 T cell receptor beta chains below come from one sample, sequenced in a study of CD8+ T cells in alopecia areata. Treatment of the sample: oral pan-JAK inhibitor, 5-10 mg twice daily. cDNA serving as the sequencing template came from extracted, reverse transcribed RNA. Assay: immunoSEQ multiplex PCR; the TCRdb copy retains only in-frame clones and omits some. Of hundreds of thousands of clones listed, 60% are singletons. The material sequenced was CD4+ T cells sorted from blood, taken around week 54, from a patient treated with tofacitinib. All receptors derive from a human donor with alopecia areata.

The V and J genes are TRBV4-3 and TRBJ1-2; the match to TRBD1 covers 11 bases. V shed 0 bases, J shed 7 bases, and the junction held 4 bases outside the gene matches. The germline V gene encodes CDR1 LGHNA and CDR2 YSLEER. CDR3 length equals 15 residues. The CDR3 region is CASSQDRTGGRGYTF. In DNA form, the CDR3 reads TGCGCCAGCAGCCAAGATCGGACAGGGGGCCGTGGCTACACCTTC.

V is TRBV5-4 and J is TRBJ2-3; D may be TRBD2 (6 bases). Germline-derived CDR1 and CDR2 are SGHNT and YYREEE (reference sequence). Trimming stripped 0 bases from V and 2 bases from J, with 13 bases between. The CDR3 is 16 amino acids. CDR3 region: CASSLAAGRYTDTQYF. The CDR3 bases are TGTGCCAGCAGCTTGGCGGCGGGGAGATACACAGATACGCAGTATTTT. Complete variable domain (other parts from reference TRBV5-4 and TRBJ2-3): ETGVTQSPTHLIKTRGQQVTLRCSSQSGHNTVSWYQQALGQGPQFIFQYYREEENGRGNFPPRFSGLQFPNYSSELNVNALELDDSALYLCASSLAAGRYTDTQYFGPGTRLTVL.

The V and J genes are TRBV6-6 and TRBJ1-6; the D gene is possibly TRBD1 (5 bases). V lost 3 bases, J lost 9 bases, and 12 bases lay in between. Germline V gene sequence: CDR1 MNHNY, CDR2 SVGAGI (reference sequence). This CDR3 contains 14 residues. The DNA of the CDR3 is TGTGCCAGCAGTTATGGCAGGGAAAGTTCACCCCTCCACTTT. Protein sequence: CASSYGRESSPLHF.

Turning to this clone: At one boundary the junction diverges from the germline segment, which might be a read error. J is TRBJ1-1 and V is TRBV6-5, with D possibly TRBD1 on 5 matching bases. This CDR3 region has 15 residues. Germline loops: CDR1 MNHEY, CDR2 SVGAGI. The CDR3 protein is CASKINGGVNTEASF. The CDR3 region has the DNA TGTGCCAGCAAAATCAACGGAGGGGTGAACACTGAAGCTTCCTTT.